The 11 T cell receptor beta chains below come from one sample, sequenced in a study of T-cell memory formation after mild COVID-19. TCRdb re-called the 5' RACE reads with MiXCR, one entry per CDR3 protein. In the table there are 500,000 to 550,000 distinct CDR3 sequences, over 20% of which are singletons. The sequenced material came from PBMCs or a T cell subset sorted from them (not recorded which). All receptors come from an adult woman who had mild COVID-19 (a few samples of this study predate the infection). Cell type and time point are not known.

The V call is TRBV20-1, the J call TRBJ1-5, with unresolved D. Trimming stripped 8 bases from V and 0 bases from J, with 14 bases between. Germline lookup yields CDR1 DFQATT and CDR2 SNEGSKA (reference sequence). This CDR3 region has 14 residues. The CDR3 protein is CSFQSRYSNQPQHF. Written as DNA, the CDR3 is TGCAGTTTTCAGTCCCGTTATAGCAATCAGCCCCAGCATTTT.

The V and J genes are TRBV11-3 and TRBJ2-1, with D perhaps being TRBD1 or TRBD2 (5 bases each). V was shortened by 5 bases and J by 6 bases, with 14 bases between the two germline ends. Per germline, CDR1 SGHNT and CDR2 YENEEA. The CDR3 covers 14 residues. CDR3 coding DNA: TGTGCCAGCAGCCGGGGCCTTGGGGGCAATGAGCAGTTCTTC. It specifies CASSRGLGGNEQFF.

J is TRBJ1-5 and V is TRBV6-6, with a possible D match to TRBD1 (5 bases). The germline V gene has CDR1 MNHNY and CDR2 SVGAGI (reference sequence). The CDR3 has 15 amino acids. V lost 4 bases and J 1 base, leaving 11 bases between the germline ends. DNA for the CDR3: TGTGCCAGCAGTTCCTCCGGGGCAAGCAATCAGCCCCAGCATTTT. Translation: CASSSSGASNQPQHF.

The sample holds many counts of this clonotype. The CDR3 protein is CASFGTSATDTQYF. The CDR3 coding sequence is TGTGCCAGCTTTGGGACTAGTGCCACAGATACGCAGTATTTT. This sequence joins TRBV21-1 and TRBJ2-3; the table names TRBD2, a call not compared with the DNA. TRBV21-1 is flagged as a pseudogene. This CDR3 contains 14 residues.

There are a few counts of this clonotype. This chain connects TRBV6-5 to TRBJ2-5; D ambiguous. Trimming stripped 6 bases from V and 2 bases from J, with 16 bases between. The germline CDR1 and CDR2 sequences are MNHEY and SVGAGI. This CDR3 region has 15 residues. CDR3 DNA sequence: TGTGCCAGCAGCCCCCGTCGGATGACACAAGAGACCCAGTACTTC. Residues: CASSPRRMTQETQYF.

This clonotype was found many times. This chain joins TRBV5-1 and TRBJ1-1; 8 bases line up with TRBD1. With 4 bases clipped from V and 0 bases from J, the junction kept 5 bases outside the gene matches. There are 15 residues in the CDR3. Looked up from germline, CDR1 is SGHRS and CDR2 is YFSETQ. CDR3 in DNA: TGCGCCAGCAGCCAAGAACAGGGGGTGAACACTGAAGCTTTCTTT. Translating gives CASSQEQGVNTEAFF.

The CDR3 here is CSVRGDWNGYTF. CDR3 nucleotide sequence: TGCAGCGTTCGAGGAGATTGGAATGGCTACACCTTC. This sequence joins TRBV29-1 and TRBJ1-2, with D uncertain. Germline lookup yields CDR1 SQVTM and CDR2 ANQGSEA. CDR3 length equals 12 residues. V lost 5 bases and J 6 bases, leaving 13 bases between the germline ends.

The CDR3 nucleotides are TGCGCCAGCAGCACCCGCTCTGGGGCCAACGTCCTGACTTTC. It translates to CASSTRSGANVLTF. The chain uses TRBV5-1 and TRBJ2-6, with unresolved D. Germline lookup yields CDR1 SGHRS and CDR2 YFSETQ. The CDR3 covers 14 residues. V was pared by 4 bases and J by 0 bases, with 5 bases between.

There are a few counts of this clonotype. In DNA, the CDR3 is TGCGCCAGCAGCTTAACTAGCGGGAGGCCCCTTCCCGACGAGCAGTACTTC. Its translation is CASSLTSGRPLPDEQYF. V and J are TRBV5-1 and TRBJ2-7; 12 bases map to TRBD2. CDR3 length: 17 residues. CDR1 SGHRS and CDR2 YFSETQ come from the germline V gene. Losses at the gene ends were 2 bases for V and 5 bases for J; bases not matched to a gene: 11.

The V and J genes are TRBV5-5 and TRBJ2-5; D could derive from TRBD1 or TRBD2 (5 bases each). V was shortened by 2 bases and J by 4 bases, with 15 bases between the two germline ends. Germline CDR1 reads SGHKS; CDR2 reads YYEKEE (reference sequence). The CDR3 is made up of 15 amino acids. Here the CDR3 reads CASSLEPLGTETQYF. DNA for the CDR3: TGTGCCAGCAGCTTAGAACCGTTGGGGACAGAGACCCAGTACTTC.

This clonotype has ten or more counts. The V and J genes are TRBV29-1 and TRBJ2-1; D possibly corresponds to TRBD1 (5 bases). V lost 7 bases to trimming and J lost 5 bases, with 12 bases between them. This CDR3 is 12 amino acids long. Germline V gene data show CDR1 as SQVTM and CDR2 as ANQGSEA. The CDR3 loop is CSAKQDDNEQFF. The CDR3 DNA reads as TGCAGCGCCAAACAGGACGACAATGAGCAGTTCTTC.